This T cell receptor beta chain was identified during a study of T-cell reconstitution after alpha-beta-depleted transplantation in children. Study-level points and caveats: Counts and diversity of T cells one year after transplant came mostly from newly produced T cells.

It was with unique molecular identifiers that the TCRbeta library was prepared. TCRdb passed the PCR reads through MiXCR, listing each CDR3 protein once. The sample comprises about 440,000 distinct CDR3 sequences, 43% of which are singletons, and roughly 27% rests with the top ten. About this clonotype: Its antigen is as yet unknown. Its ends do not fully match the called genes, so a read error is possible.

The CDR3 spans 16 residues. From germline, CDR1 is LGHDT and CDR2 YNNKEL (reference sequence). The sequencing here drew on PBMCs, taken before TCRalphabeta/CD19-depleted stem cell transplant. The sequence was obtained from a girl between 2 and 10 years old with aplastic anemia, due to receive a stem cell transplant. The chain carries TRBV3-1 and TRBJ2-3; 9 bases map to TRBD2. The CDR3 nucleotides read TGTACCAGCAGCTCCCAACTCGGCGGGAGGGCAGACACGCAGTATTTT. It translates to CTSSSQLGGRADTQYF.